The present T cell receptor beta chain was sequenced within a study of T-cell memory formation after mild COVID-19. Turning to the study itself: Most TCR clusters belonged to a single donor. Study-level points and caveats: Contracting clones from day 15 to 85 showed balanced CD4/CD8; later expanders favored CD4+. Among contracting clones, CD4+ were mainly CM/EM and CD8+ enriched in EMRA.

V was pared by 2 bases and J by 2 bases, with 19 bases between. From germline, CDR1 is MNHEY and CDR2 SVGAGI. There are 17 residues in the CDR3. Employing constant-segment primers, 5'RACE generated TCR alpha and TCR beta cDNA libraries bearing sample barcodes and UMIs. TCRdb reanalysed the 5' RACE reads using MiXCR and keeps one entry per CDR3 protein. The table has roughly 15,000 distinct CDR3 sequences, about a quarter seen once. The table lists this clonotype with a few counts. No antigen is known for it. The specimen was PBMCs or a T cell subset sorted from them (not recorded which). This receptor was taken from a man aged 18 to 29 who had mild COVID-19 (a few samples of this study predate the infection). Cell type and time point are not known. The J gene is TRBJ2-7, the V gene TRBV6-5, with D possibly TRBD1 on 6 matching bases. CDR3 coding DNA: TGTGCCAGCAGTTACACCCTTCGCATGACAGGACCCTACGAGCAGTACTTC. It translates to CASSYTLRMTGPYEQYF.